Listed below are T cell receptor beta chains from one sample, sequenced in a study of blood T cells in healthy people across ages. TCRdb independently ran MiXCR on the 5' RACE reads; one entry per CDR3 protein. The sample lists about a million distinct CDR3 sequences, about 51% occurring once. Sequencing was carried out using blood. All receptors come from a woman aged 60-75 years in good health. CDR3s include the opening cysteine and the closing phenylalanine or tryptophan. D genes are given only for firm matches. The size entry is marked missing in some rows and otherwise reads once, few, many or a size class.

j_call,d_call,v_call,clone_size,cdr3_nt,cdr3_aa
TRBJ2-3,-,TRBV7-2,-,TGTGCCAGCAGCTTAGGTCTCATTGGCACAGATACGCAGTATTTT,CASSLGLIGTDTQYF
TRBJ2-2,-,TRBV27,-,TGTGCCAGCAGTTTATTGGCCAGCACCGGGGAGCTGTTTTTT,CASSLLASTGELFF
TRBJ2-1,-,TRBV4-1,-,TGCGCCAGCAGCCTGCGGGGAGCATATGAGCAGTTCTTC,CASSLRGAYEQFF
TRBJ2-3,-,TRBV20-1,-,TGCAGTGCTAGTATCCCAGATACGCAGTATTTT,CSASIPDTQYF
TRBJ1-2,-,TRBV6-2/TRBV6-3,-,TGTGCCAGCAGTTATCGGAGGGGCAACTATGGCTACACCTTC,CASSYRRGNYGYTF
TRBJ1-2,-,TRBV12-3/TRBV12-4,-,TGTGCCAGCACAGGGTTTAACTATGGCTACACCTTC,CASTGFNYGYTF
TRBJ1-1,-,TRBV7-6,-,TGTGCCAGCAGCAGGGACGGTCCCCCCAACACTGAAGCTTTCTTT,CASSRDGPPNTEAFF
TRBJ2-5,-,TRBV4-1,once,TGCGCCAGCAGCCATAGCTGGGCAATGGGACAAGAGACCCAGTACTTC,CASSHSWAMGQETQYF
TRBJ2-2,-,TRBV30,-,TGTGCCTGGACCCGTTTCGCCGGGGAGCTGTTTTTT,CAWTRFAGELFF
TRBJ1-2,-,TRBV7-2,few,TGTGCCAGCAGCTTACATCAGGGAGCCTATGGCTACACCTTC,CASSLHQGAYGYTF
TRBJ2-1,TRBD2,TRBV29-1,few,TGCAGCGTTGTAAAAGCGGGAGGGTCGGATGAGCAGTTCTTC,CSVVKAGGSDEQFF
TRBJ2-3,TRBD2,TRBV12-3/TRBV12-4,-,TGTGCCAGCAGTCGGTCAACTAGCGGCACAGATACGCAGTATTTT,CASSRSTSGTDTQYF
TRBJ2-7,-,TRBV6-2/TRBV6-3,-,TGTGCCAGCAGTTACGCGTTCGAGAATAGCTACGAGCAGTACTTC,CASSYAFENSYEQYF
TRBJ2-7,TRBD1,TRBV4-1,-,TGCGCCAGCAGCCTACAGGGGACAAGATACTACGAGCAGTACTTC,CASSLQGTRYYEQYF
TRBJ2-7,-,TRBV20-1,-,TGCAGTGCGAGAACAACCGAACTTCCTCAAAAGAGGTACTTC,CSARTTELPQKRYF
TRBJ2-1,TRBD2,TRBV23-1,-,TGCGCCAGCAGTCGGGTCGCAGGACTAGCGGGTTACAATGAGCAGTTCTTC,CASSRVAGLAGYNEQFF
TRBJ1-5,-,TRBV27,-,TGTGCCAGCCGAGGGCCTGGGGATCAGCCCCAGCATTTT,CASRGPGDQPQHF
TRBJ2-7,-,TRBV20-1,-,TGCAGTGCTAGAGAGGCAAGAAAGAGGAACGAGCAGTACTTC,CSAREARKRNEQYF
TRBJ2-7,TRBD1,TRBV12-3/TRBV12-4,-,TGTGCCAGCAGTCCCAACAGGGGCGGGCTAATTTCCTACGAGCAGTACTTC,CASSPNRGGLISYEQYF
TRBJ2-3,TRBD2,TRBV28,-,TGTGCCAGCAGTTTACCCAACATGGCGGGAGGAGGCACAGATACGCAGTATTTT,CASSLPNMAGGGTDTQYF
TRBJ1-2,-,TRBV3-1,-,TGTGCCAGCAGCCAAGAAGGGGACTGGGGAGCACCAAATCATGGCTACACCTTC,CASSQEGDWGAPNHGYTF
TRBJ2-1,TRBD2,TRBV20-1,few,TGCAGTGCTAAGCGGGAGGAGGGCTACAATGAGCAGTTCTTC,CSAKREEGYNEQFF
TRBJ1-2,-,TRBV6-1,few,TGTGCCAGCAGTGTCCAGAACTATGGCTACACCTTC,CASSVQNYGYTF
TRBJ2-5,TRBD2,TRBV6-6,many,TGTGCCAGCAGTTATCCCGCGGGAGGTAGAGAGACCCAGTACTTC,CASSYPAGGRETQYF
TRBJ2-7,-,TRBV20-1,-,TGCAGTGCTAGAGATCTTACAAGGGTCGAATACGAGCAGTACTTC,CSARDLTRVEYEQYF
TRBJ2-7,-,TRBV15,-,TGTGCCACCAGCAGGCAGGGGTCCTACGAGCAGTACTTC,CATSRQGSYEQYF
TRBJ2-4,TRBD2,TRBV3-1,-,TGTGCCAGCAGCCAAGATCGGACTAGCGGGAGGGCCTCCCAAAACATTCAGTACTTC,CASSQDRTSGRASQNIQYF
TRBJ2-1,-,TRBV7-9,few,TGTGCCAGCAACGACCAGTTTCTCAGGTTCAATGAGCAGTTCTTC,CASNDQFLRFNEQFF
TRBJ2-3,-,TRBV14,-,TGTGCCAGCAGCCAAGAGCTACGAGCGAGGAGATCAGATACGCAGTATTTT,CASSQELRARRSDTQYF
TRBJ2-5,-,TRBV10-3,-,TGTGCCATCAGTGACGTCGGTGGGGGTCCCCAAGAGACCCAGTACTTC,CAISDVGGGPQETQYF